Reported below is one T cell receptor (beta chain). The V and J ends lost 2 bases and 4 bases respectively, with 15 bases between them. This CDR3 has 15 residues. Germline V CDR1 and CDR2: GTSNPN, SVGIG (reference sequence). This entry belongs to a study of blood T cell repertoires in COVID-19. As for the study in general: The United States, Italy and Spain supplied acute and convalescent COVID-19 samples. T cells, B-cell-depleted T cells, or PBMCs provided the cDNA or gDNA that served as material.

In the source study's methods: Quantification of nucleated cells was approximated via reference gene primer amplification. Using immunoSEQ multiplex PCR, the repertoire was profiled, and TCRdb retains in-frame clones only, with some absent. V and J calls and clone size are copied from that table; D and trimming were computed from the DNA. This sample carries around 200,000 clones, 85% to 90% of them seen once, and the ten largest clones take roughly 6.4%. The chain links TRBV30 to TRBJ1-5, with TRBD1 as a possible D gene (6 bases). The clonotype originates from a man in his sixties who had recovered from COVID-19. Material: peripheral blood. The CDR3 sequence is CAWSPLLTGNQPQHF. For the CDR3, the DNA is TGTGCCTGGAGTCCCCTGTTGACAGGAAATCAGCCCCAGCATTTT.